One sample yielded the 28 T cell receptor beta chains listed below, sequenced in a study of cytomegalovirus exposure and HLA in healthy donors. It was with 60 Vbeta and 13 Jbeta primers that the PCR ran. Clones were sequenced by immunoSEQ multiplex PCR, and TCRdb holds only the in-frame ones, with some missing. The data contain about 140,000 clones, about two thirds of them singletons. Sequences were obtained from PBMCs. The source is a man between 60 and 75 years old in good health and CMV-seronegative.

A few counts support this clone. The gene calls are TRBV28 and TRBJ2-3; TRBD1 agrees at 10 bases. The CDR3 runs to 15 residues. The V segment lost 5 bases and the J segment 6 bases; nucleotides outside the gene matches: 8. The germline gives CDR1 MDHEN, CDR2 SYDVKM. The CDR3 region is CASSGTGDYRDTQYF. CDR3 DNA sequence: TGTGCCAGCAGTGGGACAGGGGATTATAGGGATACGCAGTATTTT.

This clone was observed a few times. This chain links TRBV5-6 with TRBJ2-3, with 13 bases that match TRBD2. J gave up 6 bases and V 0 bases, and 13 bases lay outside the gene matches. The CDR3 has 19 residues. The germline V gene encodes CDR1 SGHDT and CDR2 YYEEEE. CDR3 nucleotide sequence: TGTGCCAGCAGCTTGGTTCGACGGCGGACTAGCGGGAGTGCGGATACGCAGTATTTT. It is translated as CASSLVRRRTSGSADTQYF.

The chain has TRBV28 and TRBJ2-7; 8 bases align to TRBD1. This CDR3 region has 15 residues. Unmatched junction bases numbered 12, after V lost 8 bases and J lost 3 bases. Germline assignment: CDR1 MDHEN and CDR2 SYDVKM. The CDR3, as DNA: TGTGCCAGCCATTCCGCAGGGGGCCCGGTCTACGAGCAGTACTTC. It is translated as CASHSAGGPVYEQYF.

V is TRBV19 and J is TRBJ1-1; no reliable D call. Germline V lookup: CDR1 LNHDA, CDR2 SQIVND (reference sequence). The CDR3 is 14 amino acids. Trimming pared 3 bases from V and 3 bases from J, leaving 11 bases between. The CDR3 loop is CASSIRGRDTEAFF. DNA for the CDR3: TGTGCCAGTAGTATTCGGGGAAGGGACACTGAAGCTTTCTTT.

The chain is built from TRBV11-2 and TRBJ2-7, with a possible D match to TRBD1 (6 bases). Trimming took 5 bases from V and 7 from J, leaving 18 bases between them. The CDR3 spans 14 residues. The germline gives CDR1 SGHAT, CDR2 FQNNGV. CDR3 in amino acids: CASSPDRMLGEQYF. CDR3 coding DNA: TGTGCCAGCAGCCCAGACAGGATGTTGGGTGAGCAGTACTTC.

V gene TRBV27 combines with J gene TRBJ2-3; 9 bases fit TRBD1. With 6 bases clipped from V and 3 bases from J, the junction kept 7 bases outside the gene matches. The CDR3 runs to 15 residues. The germline gives CDR1 MNHEY, CDR2 SMNVEV (reference sequence). In DNA form, the CDR3 reads TGTGCCAGCAGCACCCCGGGACAGGGAACAGATACGCAGTATTTT. This sequence encodes CASSTPGQGTDTQYF.

The rearrangement links TRBV6-1 to TRBJ2-6, with 9 bases lining up with TRBD1. The V and J ends lost 0 bases and 0 bases, in that order; junction bases with no gene match: 15. The germline gives CDR1 MNHNS, CDR2 SASEGT. CDR3 length equals 22 residues. CDR3 sequence reads: CASSEAPGTGRPSFSGANVLTF. The CDR3 bases are TGTGCCAGCAGTGAAGCTCCCGGGACAGGGCGCCCTTCCTTCTCTGGGGCCAACGTCCTGACTTTC.

This clone has just a few counts. The chain carries TRBV5-1 and TRBJ2-3, with 9 nucleotides matching TRBD2. V was clipped by 5 bases and J by 1 base; unmatched bases: 2. Germline V gene sequence: CDR1 SGHRS, CDR2 YFSETQ. This CDR3 spans 14 amino acids. The CDR3 is CASSIAGGTDTQYF. The CDR3 DNA reads TGCGCCAGCAGTATAGCGGGAGGCACAGATACGCAGTATTTT.

This chain connects TRBV13 to TRBJ2-7; 10 bases line up with TRBD2. This CDR3 contains 14 residues. Trimming at V came to 5 bases and at J to 2 bases, leaving 3 bases not matched to a gene. Germline lookup yields CDR1 PRHDT and CDR2 FYEKMQ (reference sequence). The CDR3 spells CASSPGLAAYEQYF. The CDR3, as DNA: TGTGCCAGCAGCCCCGGACTAGCGGCCTACGAGCAGTACTTC. Full variable domain (rest looked up from reference TRBV13 and TRBJ2-7): AAGVIQSPRHLIKEKRETATLKCYPIPRHDTVYWYQQGPGQDPQFLISFYEKMQSDKGSIPDRFSAQQFSDYHSELNMSSLELGDSALYFCASSPGLAAYEQYFGPGTRLTVT.

The chain is built from TRBV7-6 and TRBJ2-7; TRBD1 matches 11 bases. With V trimmed by 6 bases and J by 6 bases, 13 bases remained unmatched. This CDR3 is 16 amino acids long. CDR1 SGHVS and CDR2 FNYEAQ come from the germline V gene. Written as DNA, the CDR3 is TGTGCCAGCAGTTCGGTACCTTCCGGGACAGGGGGCGAGCAGTACTTC. It is translated as CASSSVPSGTGGEQYF.

The chain is built from TRBV5-6 and TRBJ2-1; no firm D call. CDR3 size: 16 residues. With 1 base removed from V and 0 bases from J, the gap between germline ends came to 11 bases. Looked up from germline, CDR1 is SGHDT and CDR2 is YYEEEE. The CDR3 sequence: CASSLSLEDSYNEQFF. Written as DNA, the CDR3 is TGTGCCAGCAGCTTGTCGCTCGAGGACTCCTACAATGAGCAGTTCTTC.

This clone has only a few counts. CDR3 protein: CASSFGSQETEQYF. DNA of the CDR3: TGTGCCAGCAGTTTTGGGTCCCAGGAAACGGAGCAGTACTTC. V is TRBV28 and J is TRBJ2-7; D remains ambiguous. The germline V gene has CDR1 MDHEN and CDR2 SYDVKM. CDR3 length equals 14 residues. The V end was cut by 3 bases, the J end by 7 bases, with 16 bases between.

This clone came up a few times. The chain joins TRBV19 to TRBJ1-5; the D gene is possibly TRBD1 (6 bases). CDR1 and CDR2 (germline): LNHDA, SQIVND (reference sequence). V was cut by 2 bases and J by 3 bases, with 8 bases left in between. The CDR3 contains 14 residues. CDR3 residues: CASSISGVNQPQHF. CDR3 coding DNA: TGTGCCAGTAGTATATCAGGGGTCAATCAGCCCCAGCATTTT.

This rearrangement joins TRBV5-6 to TRBJ2-4; D is perhaps TRBD2 (5 bases). This CDR3 is 15 amino acids long. Deletions cut 4 bases from V and 6 bases from J, with 17 bases between. From germline, CDR1 is SGHDT and CDR2 YYEEEE. CDR3 loop: CASSPLGAGRNIQYF. DNA for the CDR3: TGTGCCAGCAGCCCCCTGGGAGCTGGTAGAAACATTCAGTACTTC. Looking up the rest from reference TRBV5-6 and TRBJ2-4 gives the full variable domain: DAGVTQSPTHLIKTRGQQVTLRCSPKSGHDTVSWYQQALGQGPQFIFQYYEEEERQRGNFPDRFSGHQFPNYSSELNVNALLLGDSALYLCASSPLGAGRNIQYFGAGTRLSVL.

The rearrangement joins TRBV28 to TRBJ2-2; D perhaps matches TRBD2 (6 bases). This CDR3 comprises 15 residues. V lost 7 bases to trimming and J lost 0 bases, with 12 bases between them. Per germline, CDR1 MDHEN and CDR2 SYDVKM. The CDR3 nucleotides read TGTGCCAGCATTAATAGCGGAGCGAACACCGGGGAGCTGTTTTTT. Protein sequence: CASINSGANTGELFF. Together with reference TRBV28 and TRBJ2-2, the CDR3 gives the full variable domain: DVKVTQSSRYLVKRTGEKVFLECVQDMDHENMFWYRQDPGLGLRLIYFSYDVKMKEKGDIPEGYSVSREKKERFSLILESASTNQTSMYLCASINSGANTGELFFGEGSRLTVL.

The V gene is TRBV6-1, the J gene TRBJ2-7, with 9 bases fitting TRBD1. Germline assignment: CDR1 MNHNS and CDR2 SASEGT. V was clipped by 4 bases and J by 3 bases; unmatched bases: 7. This CDR3 spans 15 amino acids. CDR3 coding DNA: TGTGCCAGCAGTGTATTTGGGACAGGGAACTACGAGCAGTACTTC. Translating gives CASSVFGTGNYEQYF.

In its sample, this clone was seen a few times. This chain links TRBV27 with TRBJ2-2; 9 nucleotides line up with TRBD1. Losses at the gene ends were 6 bases for V and 4 bases for J; bases not matched to a gene: 6. Per the germline V gene, CDR1 is MNHEY and CDR2 is SMNVEV (reference sequence). The CDR3 runs to 15 residues. In DNA form, the CDR3 reads TGTGCCAGCAGCCCCGGGACAGGGACCACCGGGGAGCTGTTTTTT. It specifies CASSPGTGTTGELFF.

This clone was recorded only once. This chain links TRBV5-1 with TRBJ1-1, with D uncertain. Germline assignment: CDR1 SGHRS and CDR2 YFSETQ. Deletions cut 0 bases from V and 0 bases from J, with 9 bases between. The CDR3 is 15 amino acids. The CDR3, as DNA: TGCGCCAGCAGCTTGGGTGCAGTCATGAACACTGAAGCTTTCTTT. Its translation: CASSLGAVMNTEAFF.

V usage is TRBV5-1 and J usage is TRBJ2-7; possibly TRBD1 for D (6 bases). Looked up from germline, CDR1 is SGHRS and CDR2 is YFSETQ. This CDR3 comprises 14 residues. V lost 0 bases to trimming and J lost 7 bases, with 14 bases between them. This CDR3 is CASSLDGYDREQYF. For the CDR3, the DNA is TGCGCCAGCAGCTTGGATGGGTACGACAGGGAGCAGTACTTC.

The chain has TRBV6-5 and TRBJ1-1, with 7 bases lining up with TRBD1. CDR1 is MNHEY, CDR2 SVGAGI, per germline. There are 14 residues in the CDR3. J gave up 11 bases and V 6 bases, and 15 bases lay outside the gene matches. CDR3 amino acids: CASRLDRAVVRAFF. The CDR3 DNA reads as TGTGCCAGCAGACTCGACAGGGCGGTCGTGAGGGCTTTCTTT.

The rearrangement joins TRBV28 to TRBJ2-3, with TRBD1 matching 7 bases. CDR3 size: 13 residues. CDR1 is MDHEN and CDR2 is SYDVKM in the germline V gene. J gave up 0 bases and V 8 bases, and 2 bases lay outside the gene matches. The CDR3 DNA reads TGTGCCAGCCTACAGGGGAGCACAGATACGCAGTATTTT. Amino acid sequence: CASLQGSTDTQYF.

This clone showed up just a few times. This chain uses TRBV11-3 with TRBJ1-1, with no clear D. Germline V gene sequence: CDR1 SGHNT, CDR2 YENEEA. V was shortened by 3 bases and J by 3 bases, with 5 bases between the two germline ends. The CDR3 spans 12 residues. CDR3 DNA sequence: TGTGCCAGCAGCTTGCGTGACACTGAAGCTTTCTTT. Translation: CASSLRDTEAFF.

The chain couples TRBV11-1 to TRBJ1-1, with a possible D match to TRBD1 (6 bases). Germline CDR1 and CDR2: SGHAT and FQDESV (reference sequence). V dropped 1 base and J dropped 4 bases, with 10 bases sitting between them. This CDR3 comprises 14 residues. Written as DNA, the CDR3 is TGTGCCAGCAGCTTAGTGGACAGTAGCACTGAAGCTTTCTTT. It codes for CASSLVDSSTEAFF.

This rearrangement joins TRBV30 to TRBJ2-7, with TRBD1 identical over 9 bases. This CDR3 region has 14 residues. Losses at the gene ends were 5 bases for V and 2 bases for J; bases not matched to a gene: 7. CDR1 is GTSNPN and CDR2 is SVGIG in the germline V gene (reference sequence). The CDR3 sequence is CAWEAGQGTYEQYF. Here the CDR3 DNA reads TGTGCCTGGGAAGCGGGACAGGGCACCTACGAGCAGTACTTC. Filled out from reference TRBV30 and TRBJ2-7, the complete variable domain reads SQTIHQWPATLVQPVGSPLSLECTVEGTSNPNLYWYRQAAGRGLQLLFYSVGIGQISSEVPQNLSASRPQDRQFILSSKKLLLSDSGFYLCAWEAGQGTYEQYFGPGTRLTVT.

V gene TRBV2 combines with J gene TRBJ2-6; D might be TRBD2 (5 bases). The CDR3 sequence is 15 residues long. Trimming pared 7 bases from V and 4 bases from J, leaving 14 bases between. CDR1 and CDR2 from the germline V gene are SNHLY and FYNNEI. The CDR3 nucleotides read TGTGCCAGCACCTCCCGGGGAATCGGGGCCAACGTCCTGACTTTC. This gives the protein CASTSRGIGANVLTF.

This clone was counted between two and nine times. This chain joins TRBV9 and TRBJ1-1, with 12 bases fitting TRBD1. The germline V gene has CDR1 SGDLS and CDR2 YYNGEE. V lost 0 bases, J lost 1 base, and 7 bases stayed unmatched. The CDR3 loop spans 18 amino acids. In nucleotides, the CDR3 is TGTGCCAGCAGCGTAGGGCAGGGACAGGGGGCGCGGAACACTGAAGCTTTCTTT. Translation: CASSVGQGQGARNTEAFF.

This sequence joins TRBV27 and TRBJ1-5, with a possible D match to TRBD1 (5 bases). Germline assignment: CDR1 MNHEY and CDR2 SMNVEV (reference sequence). CDR3 length equals 16 residues. Between the trimmed V and J ends, which lost 5 bases and 0 bases, there was a span of 14 bases. The CDR3 spells CASSPRTLYSNQPQHF. The CDR3, as DNA: TGTGCCAGCAGTCCGAGGACACTTTATAGCAATCAGCCCCAGCATTTT.

The chain recombines TRBV19 with TRBJ1-5; no definite D call. Germline V gene data show CDR1 as LNHDA and CDR2 as SQIVND (reference sequence). The CDR3 is 15 residues long. V lost 7 bases and J 0 bases, leaving 13 bases between the germline ends. DNA of the CDR3: TGTGCCAGTAAGCGGTCGGACTATAGCAATCAGCCCCAGCATTTT. Translated: CASKRSDYSNQPQHF.